The present TCR beta chain was sequenced within a study of cytomegalovirus exposure and HLA in healthy donors. Whole-study context: Approximately 83 million unique TCRs from HLA-typed donors were held in an early data release. Among the approximately 380 donors who were genotyped, around 77% fell in the genetic ancestry cluster that is associated with self-reported Caucasian donors.

The PCR contained 60 Vbeta and 13 Jbeta primers. Method: immunoSEQ multiplex PCR; TCRdb's copy keeps in-frame clones and lacks some. Of roughly 120,000 clones in the sample, over 60% were seen once. Concerning this clone itself: Its specificity is not known.

The CDR3 has 15 amino acids. With 1 base clipped from V and 5 bases from J, the junction kept 5 bases outside the gene matches. Germline values: CDR1 GTSNPN, CDR2 SVGIG (reference sequence). Study outcomes and limitations: The study labeled around 160 TCR beta chains cytomegalovirus-associated.

The sequencing input was PBMCs. The clonotype was recovered from a woman aged 60-70 years in good health and CMV-seropositive. The chain carries TRBV30 and TRBJ1-1; 12 nucleotides agree with TRBD1. CDR3 sequence reads: CAWSDGTGGATEAFF. CDR3 DNA sequence: TGTGCCTGGAGTGACGGGACAGGGGGCGCGACTGAAGCTTTCTTT.